The clone carrying this T cell receptor beta chain was counted many times. Antigen unknown. The data derive from a study of human T cells and chemical hapten exposure. Background on the study: Patch tests put 0.01% DPC on the upper back, read at 6 days.

TCRdb reprocessed the RACE reads with MiXCR, giving one entry per CDR3 protein. The sample records some 350,000 distinct CDR3 sequences, around 6% being singletons. There are 16 residues in the CDR3. The germline gives CDR1 SGHDN, CDR2 FVKESK. After removal of 0 bases from V and 4 bases from J, the junction contained 7 bases not matched to a gene. As to time point: patch test 2, 6 weeks after DPC sensitization. Stated treatment: therapeutic diphenylcyclopropenone sensitization with weekly scalp DPC. Blood draws preceded each patch test application. The study, taken as a whole, reports: PT1 expanded TCR counts and patch test score correlated positively.

This TCR derives from a woman younger than 30 with alopecia areata. Some clones in this sample may be carry-over from other donors' samples. The sequenced sample was whole blood, obtained in connection with sensitization to the hapten diphenylcyclopropenone (DPC). The chain combines TRBV14 with TRBJ1-1, with TRBD1 identical over 8 bases. In DNA form, the CDR3 reads TGTGCCAGCAGCCAAGACCTTGGACAGGGAGGCACTGAAGCTTTCTTT. This sequence encodes CASSQDLGQGGTEAFF.